One and the same sample provided the 32 T cell receptor beta chains below, sequenced in a study of response to subunit inactivated influenza vaccine. Using its own MiXCR run on the RT-PCR reads, TCRdb lists one record per CDR3 protein. The table shows roughly 520,000 distinct CDR3 sequences, with roughly 23% occurring only once. This specimen was CD4+ T cells sorted from PBMCs, taken 4 to 6 days after vaccination. Every receptor here comes from a man aged 45-60 years who received an inactivated influenza vaccine.

This sequence joins TRBV7-2 and TRBJ2-5; tentatively, D is TRBD1 (5 bases). Trimming took 7 bases from V and 5 from J, leaving 20 bases between them. This CDR3 is 15 amino acids long. Germline assignment: CDR1 SGHTA and CDR2 FQGNSA. The CDR3 coding sequence is TGTGCCAGCACCGAGAGCGTTAGGGGCGCGGAGACCCAGTACTTC. It codes for CASTESVRGAETQYF.

The chain joins TRBV5-1 to TRBJ1-4, with unresolved D. CDR1 and CDR2 (germline): SGHRS, YFSETQ. Trimming removed 0 bases from V and 4 bases from J, with 10 bases in between. The CDR3 runs to 15 residues. The CDR3 protein is CASSLGRRFNEKLFF. CDR3 DNA: TGCGCCAGCAGCTTGGGTCGGCGGTTTAATGAAAAACTGTTTTTT.

This clonotype was counted only a few times. V usage is TRBV12-3 or TRBV12-4 and J usage is TRBJ2-5, with 8 bases identical to TRBD1. The V segment lost 6 bases and the J segment 0 bases; nucleotides outside the gene matches: 3. CDR3 length equals 14 residues. The CDR3 region has the DNA TGTGCCAGCAGCACAGGGGGGTACCAAGAGACCCAGTACTTC. It codes for CASSTGGYQETQYF.

V and J are TRBV4-3 and TRBJ2-3; D assignment may be TRBD1 or TRBD2 (5 bases each). This CDR3 contains 14 residues. V was clipped by 0 bases and J by 10 bases, with 14 bases between them. From germline, CDR1 is LGHNA and CDR2 YSLEER. This CDR3 reads CASSQEGRSLSQYF. In DNA, the CDR3 is TGCGCCAGCAGCCAAGAGGGACGGAGCCTATCGCAGTATTTT.

The rearrangement links TRBV14 to TRBJ1-4, with D possibly matching TRBD1 (5 bases). The CDR3 is 16 residues long. Germline CDR1 reads SGHDN; CDR2 reads FVKESK. V dropped 4 bases and J dropped 0 bases, with 12 bases sitting between them. The chain's CDR3 is CASSPGHSTTNEKLFF. The CDR3 nucleotides are TGTGCCAGCAGCCCTGGACACTCCACAACTAATGAAAAACTGTTTTTT.

The chain carries TRBV5-1 and TRBJ2-1; D is unclear. This CDR3 contains 11 residues. CDR1 and CDR2 (germline): SGHRS, YFSETQ. V was clipped by 4 bases and J by 14 bases, with 13 bases between them. This CDR3 is CASSLDRQEFF. The DNA of the CDR3 is TGCGCCAGCAGCCTGGATCGCCAAGAGTTCTTC.

As concerns this clonotype: This is likely a read error, given that the CDR3 carries no conserved phenylalanine or tryptophan at its end. This chain links TRBV9 with TRBJ2-2; D is ambiguous. CDR3 length: 15 residues. From germline, CDR1 is SGDLS and CDR2 YYNGEE. Trimming shortened V by 0 bases and J by 4 bases, and 10 bases separated the two germline ends. The CDR3 is CASSVDGGTTGELFC. The DNA of the CDR3 is TGTGCCAGCAGCGTAGACGGCGGTACCACCGGGGAGCTGTTTTGT.

This chain joins TRBV3-1 and TRBJ2-2; D is tentatively TRBD1 or TRBD2 (6 bases each). V was pared by 2 bases and J by 3 bases, with 13 bases between. Germline V CDR1 and CDR2: LGHDT, YNNKEL (reference sequence). This CDR3 is 16 amino acids long. CDR3 coding DNA: TGTGCCAGCAGCCAAAGGGGGGCAGGCCACACCGGGGAGCTGTTTTTT. It is translated as CASSQRGAGHTGELFF.

In this sample, this clonotype turned up a few times. The chain couples TRBV5-1 to TRBJ2-7; D perhaps matches TRBD1 (6 bases). Germline assignment: CDR1 SGHRS and CDR2 YFSETQ. The ends were cut back, 4 bases at V and 6 bases at J, with 20 bases in the middle. This CDR3 comprises 15 residues. The CDR3 is CASSVETNTGSEQYF. CDR3 bases: TGCGCCAGCAGCGTCGAAACGAACACAGGGAGCGAGCAGTACTTC.

The sample holds a few counts of this clonotype. The chain couples TRBV4-2 to TRBJ2-1; 15 nucleotides match TRBD2. From germline, CDR1 is LGHNA and CDR2 YNFKEQ. The junction had 9 bases not matched to a gene; V was cut back by 4 bases and J by 5 bases. This CDR3 is built from 18 residues. The CDR3 here is CASSRGTSGRRGHNEQFF. In DNA form, the CDR3 reads TGTGCCAGCAGCCGAGGGACTAGCGGGAGGAGGGGCCACAATGAGCAGTTCTTC.

The chain combines TRBV9 with TRBJ1-2; 12 nucleotides line up with TRBD1. This CDR3 has 15 residues. With V trimmed by 0 bases and J by 8 bases, 5 bases remained unmatched. CDR1 SGDLS and CDR2 YYNGEE come from the germline V gene. The CDR3 DNA is TGTGCCAGCAGCGTAGATTCCGGGACAGGGGGCGGCTACACCTTC. It codes for CASSVDSGTGGGYTF.

The CDR3 DNA is TGCAGTGCACATATTCCCGGGACTAGAGATACGCAGTATTTT. It is translated as CSAHIPGTRDTQYF. The rearrangement links TRBV20-1 to TRBJ2-3, with 8 bases fitting TRBD2. Germline CDR1 reads DFQATT; CDR2 reads SNEGSKA (reference sequence). This CDR3 is built from 14 residues. After removal of 6 bases from V and 5 bases from J, the junction contained 10 bases not matched to a gene.

The sample holds a few counts of this clonotype. This chain links TRBV7-9 with TRBJ2-5; 8 bases align to TRBD1. The CDR3 has 14 residues. V trimming: 4 bases; J trimming: 5 bases; junction bases outside the gene matches: 6. Germline-derived CDR1 and CDR2 are SEHNR and FQNEAQ (reference sequence). CDR3 residues: CASSYGQGGETQYF. The CDR3 DNA follows: TGTGCCAGCAGCTACGGACAGGGAGGCGAGACCCAGTACTTC.

The V call is TRBV11-2, the J call TRBJ1-6; a weak D match, TRBD1 (5 bases). This CDR3 is 18 amino acids long. CDR1 is SGHAT, CDR2 FQNNGV, per germline. V was shortened by 5 bases and J by 0 bases, with 17 bases between the two germline ends. CDR3 DNA: TGTGCCAGCAGCCGATTTATGGGGGGAATCTCCTATAATTCACCCCTCCACTTT. This encodes CASSRFMGGISYNSPLHF.

This rearrangement joins TRBV24-1 to TRBJ2-2; the D gene is possibly TRBD1 (5 bases). CDR1 and CDR2 from the germline V gene are KGHDR and SFDVKD. Trimming took 9 bases from V and 0 from J, leaving 10 bases between them. The CDR3 length is 14 residues. CDR3 DNA sequence: TGTGCCACCCACCCAGGGCCGAACACCGGGGAGCTGTTTTTT. This sequence encodes CATHPGPNTGELFF.

This clonotype was counted only a few times. This sequence joins TRBV6-5 and TRBJ2-7; TRBD1 or TRBD2 may be the D gene (6 bases each). The V gene lost 4 bases and the J gene lost 3 bases, with 22 bases spanning the gap. The germline V gene has CDR1 MNHEY and CDR2 SVGAGI. The CDR3 length is 17 residues. The CDR3 DNA reads as TGTGCCAGCAGTTTTAGGGGGGTAGGTCAGGCGGTCTACGAGCAGTACTTC. It specifies CASSFRGVGQAVYEQYF.

This clonotype was observed a few times. This chain uses TRBV20-1 with TRBJ1-2; 8 nucleotides agree with TRBD1. Germline V gene sequence: CDR1 DFQATT, CDR2 SNEGSKA (reference sequence). CDR3 size: 12 residues. V shed 5 bases, J shed 5 bases, and the junction held 4 bases outside the gene matches. The CDR3, as DNA: TGCAGTGCTGCAGGGGGCCGTTATGGCTACACCTTC. Its translation is CSAAGGRYGYTF.

This clonotype was seen a handful of times. V and J are TRBV20-1 and TRBJ2-7; D possibly corresponds to TRBD1 (6 bases). The CDR3 spans 13 residues. In germline, CDR1 is DFQATT, CDR2 SNEGSKA (reference sequence). Trimming shortened V by 5 bases and J by 7 bases, and 18 bases separated the two germline ends. The CDR3 region is CSAPKPGTREQYF. DNA of the CDR3: TGCAGTGCTCCGAAACCGGGGACACGGGAGCAGTACTTC.

This clonotype occurred a few times. The V gene is TRBV5-1, the J gene TRBJ1-6; D gene unclear. CDR3 length: 15 residues. The V end was cut by 0 bases, the J end by 5 bases, with 9 bases between. The germline V gene has CDR1 SGHRS and CDR2 YFSETQ. CDR3: CASSLDTLHNSPLHF. The CDR3 DNA sequence: TGCGCCAGCAGCTTGGATACGCTACATAATTCACCCCTCCACTTT.

V gene TRBV19 combines with J gene TRBJ2-1; maybe TRBD2 (5 bases). The germline gives CDR1 LNHDA, CDR2 SQIVND (reference sequence). This CDR3 contains 14 residues. Trimming took 5 bases from V and 3 from J, leaving 11 bases between them. CDR3 in DNA: TGTGCCAGTAGTCGGGGAGCCCTCTACAATGAGCAGTTCTTC. This encodes CASSRGALYNEQFF.

Only a few counts were recorded for this clonotype. The chain has TRBV4-2 and TRBJ1-2; no clear D. CDR3 length: 13 amino acids. Germline CDR1 LGHNA, CDR2 YNFKEQ. V lost 1 base and J 8 bases, leaving 11 bases between the germline ends. The CDR3 region is CASSQVPREGYTF. Written as DNA, the CDR3 is TGTGCCAGCAGCCAAGTCCCCCGGGAGGGCTACACCTTC.

This clonotype was found a few times. The rearrangement uses TRBV11-1 and TRBJ1-6; maybe TRBD1 (6 bases). V was trimmed by 5 bases and J by 6 bases, leaving 11 bases between them. CDR1 is SGHAT, CDR2 FQDESV, per germline (reference sequence). There are 14 residues in the CDR3. The CDR3 sequence: CASSARTVNSPLHF. The CDR3, as DNA: TGTGCCAGCAGCGCCCGGACAGTTAATTCACCCCTCCACTTT.

The sample holds a few counts of this clonotype. The gene calls are TRBV3-1 and TRBJ2-5; D is ambiguous. Germline-derived CDR1 and CDR2 are LGHDT and YNNKEL (reference sequence). V lost 1 base and J 6 bases, leaving 6 bases between the germline ends. The CDR3 is 12 amino acids. CDR3 coding DNA: TGTGCCAGCAGCCAAGTCGAGAAGACCCAGTACTTC. Its protein product is CASSQVEKTQYF.

This chain uses TRBV29-1 with TRBJ1-1, with D perhaps matching TRBD1 (6 bases). Germline V CDR1 and CDR2: SQVTM, ANQGSEA. The CDR3 is made up of 13 amino acids. Trimming removed 3 bases at V and 4 bases at J, with 12 bases between. CDR3 nucleotide sequence: TGCAGCGTTGATTGGGGGCTAAGCACTGAAGCTTTCTTT. It specifies CSVDWGLSTEAFF.

This clonotype has only a few counts. The genes are TRBV20-1 and TRBJ2-3; the D gene is possibly TRBD2 (6 bases). The ends were cut back, 2 bases at V and 4 bases at J, with 16 bases in the middle. Germline-derived CDR1 and CDR2 are DFQATT and SNEGSKA (reference sequence). CDR3 length equals 15 residues. The CDR3 DNA is TGCAGTGCTAGACGAGGACTACCTGCGCCAGATACGCAGTATTTT. It translates to CSARRGLPAPDTQYF.

There are a few counts of this clonotype. The rearrangement uses TRBV5-1 and TRBJ2-7; 9 nucleotides match TRBD1. The germline V gene has CDR1 SGHRS and CDR2 YFSETQ. The trim removed 3 bases at V and 4 bases at J, leaving 5 bases unmatched. The CDR3 is made up of 14 amino acids. The CDR3 region is CASSWGQGEYEQYF. As DNA, the CDR3 is TGCGCCAGCAGCTGGGGACAGGGAGAATACGAGCAGTACTTC.

The rearrangement joins TRBV12-3 or TRBV12-4 to TRBJ1-1, with D perhaps matching TRBD1 (6 bases). This CDR3 contains 14 residues. The ends were cut back, 7 bases at V and 4 bases at J, with 16 bases in the middle. This CDR3 is CASNLLGGFTEAFF. Here the CDR3 DNA reads TGTGCCAGCAACCTATTGGGGGGCTTCACTGAAGCTTTCTTT.

This clonotype was counted a single time. The V call is TRBV18, the J call TRBJ2-7; D ambiguous. Trimming stripped 2 bases from V and 5 bases from J, with 10 bases between. The CDR3 consists of 13 residues. The germline gives CDR1 KGHSH, CDR2 LQKENI. The CDR3 protein is CASSPMGSHEQYF. For the CDR3, the DNA is TGTGCCAGCTCACCAATGGGGTCCCACGAGCAGTACTTC.

This clonotype has a handful of counts. The chain recombines TRBV18 with TRBJ2-1, with TRBD1 identical over 7 bases. Germline V gene data show CDR1 as KGHSH and CDR2 as LQKENI. J gave up 4 bases and V 6 bases, and 6 bases lay outside the gene matches. The CDR3 is made up of 14 amino acids. CDR3 DNA sequence: TGTGCCAGCTCTCGGACAGGATTTTACAATGAGCAGTTCTTC. Amino acids: CASSRTGFYNEQFF.

V gene TRBV10-3 combines with J gene TRBJ2-1, with 7 bases that match TRBD2. V was clipped by 5 bases and J by 10 bases; unmatched bases: 5. This CDR3 region has 12 residues. Germline CDR1 is ENHRY and CDR2 is SYGVKD. The CDR3: CAISTTSVEQFF. The CDR3 region has the DNA TGTGCCATCAGTACCACTAGCGTCGAGCAGTTCTTC.

The chain carries TRBV3-1 and TRBJ2-3; D gene uncertain. The CDR3 has 14 residues. V dropped 3 bases and J dropped 3 bases, with 10 bases sitting between them. Germline-derived CDR1 and CDR2 are LGHDT and YNNKEL (reference sequence). DNA of the CDR3: TGTGCCAGCAGCCACATCTTCCGGACAGATACGCAGTATTTT. This sequence encodes CASSHIFRTDTQYF.

This chain connects TRBV5-1 to TRBJ2-7; no firm D call. Germline V gives CDR1 SGHRS, CDR2 YFSETQ. The CDR3 is made up of 13 amino acids. Trimming took off 0 bases at V and 5 bases at J, with 9 bases between the two ends. The CDR3 nucleotides read TGCGCCAGCAGCTTGGACCTTCCGAACGAGCAGTACTTC. Amino acids: CASSLDLPNEQYF.